This T cell receptor (beta chain) comes out of a study of blood T cell repertoires in COVID-19. For the study at large: Material from acute and convalescent COVID-19 was sourced from the United States, Italy and Spain. The cDNA or gDNA used as material had been derived from T cells, B-cell-depleted T cells, or PBMCs.

The CDR3 sequence is 14 residues long. V shed 2 bases, J shed 9 bases, and the junction held 3 bases outside the gene matches. The germline gives CDR1 MNHEY, CDR2 SVGAGI. The repertoire was sequenced with immunoSEQ multiplex PCR; TCRdb's copy has only in-frame clones and lacks some. The sample carries under 250,000 clones, 85% to 90% recorded once. A Seattle source enrolled patients during active infection and followed them longitudinally. The sequence was obtained from a man in his forties or fifties with COVID-19, enrolled during active disease. Input material: peripheral blood. The chain links TRBV6-5 to TRBJ2-1, with 11 bases fitting TRBD2. This chain's CDR3 is CASSYGGTSGEQFF. The CDR3 bases are TGTGCCAGCAGTTACGGAGGGACTAGCGGTGAGCAGTTCTTC.